The rows below give T cell receptor beta chains drawn from one sample of a study of T cells in Graves' hyperthyroidism and ophthalmopathy. TCRdb analysed the multiplex PCR reads with MiXCR anew, one entry per CDR3 protein. The table shows approximately 370,000 distinct CDR3 sequences, with 17% occurring only once. Material: blood. The receptors derive from a woman younger than 45 with Graves' hyperthyroidism that later progressed to Graves' ophthalmopathy. CDR3s include the opening cysteine and the closing phenylalanine or tryptophan. The order of the fields is D gene, clone size, V gene, J gene, CDR3 DNA, CDR3 protein. The D gene is left open where the match is weak. Size values are once, few and many counts, or a class for expanded clones, and some rows have none.

>-|-|TRBV18|TRBJ1-4
TGTGCCAGCTCACTCGGATCGGGTGGTGAAAAACTGTTTTTT
CASSLGSGGEKLFF
>-|once|TRBV7-9|TRBJ2-7
TGTGCCAGCAGGTCCCTAGGTGCGGAAGACGAGCAGTACTTC
CASRSLGAEDEQYF
>-|-|TRBV20-1|TRBJ2-1
TGCAGTGCTAGAGATTGGGGGCAGGCCGCTGAGCAGTTCTTC
CSARDWGQAAEQFF
>-|few|TRBV4-2|TRBJ2-3
TGTGCCAGCAGCCAAGATCGGTTCCAGGGCGGCACAGATACGCAGTATTTT
CASSQDRFQGGTDTQYF
>-|many|TRBV11-2|TRBJ1-1
TGTGCCAGCAGCCCACGGGACCGCTCCCTTATGGCTGAAGCTTTCTTT
CASSPRDRSLMAEAFF
>-|-|TRBV25-1|TRBJ1-2
TGTGCCAGCAGTGAATATAGTTCCGGCTACACCTTC
CASSEYSSGYTF
>TRBD1|many|TRBV28|TRBJ1-2
TGTGCCAGCAGTTTCCAGGGGGCGCAGGGCTACACCTTC
CASSFQGAQGYTF
>-|many|TRBV2|TRBJ2-5
TGTGCCAGCAGTAGCGCGGGGTGGGAGACCCAGTACTTC
CASSSAGWETQYF
>TRBD2|few|TRBV5-1|TRBJ2-5
TGCGCCAGCAGCTTGGGCCCTCTAGCGGGAGCTGGGGAGACCCAGTACTTC
CASSLGPLAGAGETQYF
>-|many|TRBV12-3/TRBV12-4|TRBJ1-5
TGTGCCAGCAGTTTATTAGGGGGACAGCCCCAGCATTTT
CASSLLGGQPQHF
>-|-|TRBV6-5|TRBJ2-3
TGTGCCAGCGGAAGTACGTGGAGTGACACAGATACGCAGTATTTT
CASGSTWSDTDTQYF
>TRBD2|-|TRBV5-1|TRBJ2-3
TGCGCCAGCAGCTTAAGCGGGAGGGCTGGAGATACGCAGTATTTT
CASSLSGRAGDTQYF
>TRBD2|many|TRBV20-1|TRBJ2-2
TGCAGTGCTAGGACTAGCGGGGGGACGAACACCGGGGAGCTGTTTTTT
CSARTSGGTNTGELFF
>-|many|TRBV11-2|TRBJ1-2
TGTGCCAGCAGCTTAGATATTGGGAATGGCTACACCTTC
CASSLDIGNGYTF
>TRBD2|-|TRBV27|TRBJ2-7
TGTGCCAGCAGTCCGGGGACTAGCGGGAGAGGCTACGAGCAGTACTTC
CASSPGTSGRGYEQYF
>-|-|TRBV19|TRBJ2-2
TGTGCCAGTAAATTTCGGGCAGTAAACACCGGGGAGCTGTTTTTT
CASKFRAVNTGELFF
>-|-|TRBV27|TRBJ1-3
TGTGCCAGCAGTCCTCTGGGACACTCTGGAAACACCATATATTTT
CASSPLGHSGNTIYF
>-|many|TRBV28|TRBJ1-6
TGTGCCAGCAGGACTTTTTATAATTCACCCCTCCACTTT
CASRTFYNSPLHF
>-|many|TRBV28|TRBJ1-1
TGTGCCAGCAGTACCCCCACCCGTCCCGAAGCTTTCTTT
CASSTPTRPEAFF
>-|-|TRBV10-2|TRBJ2-3
TGCGCCAGCAGCGCCCGGACGGATACGCAGTATTTT
CASSARTDTQYF
>TRBD2|many|TRBV7-9|TRBJ2-7
TGTGCCAGCAGCTTTAGCGGGAGGAACGAGCAGTACTTC
CASSFSGRNEQYF
>-|-|TRBV5-1|TRBJ1-1
TGCGCCAGCAGCTTTTTTTCTACCGAGGGGATCACTGAAGCTTTCTTT
CASSFFSTEGITEAFF
>-|few|TRBV12-3/TRBV12-4|TRBJ2-3
TGTGCCAGCAGTGAACACACAGATACGCAGTATTTT
CASSEHTDTQYF
>-|few|TRBV5-6|TRBJ2-3
TGTGCCAGCAGCACCCCCTGGGCGGACGGCACAGATACGCAGTATTTT
CASSTPWADGTDTQYF
>-|few|TRBV15|TRBJ2-2
TGTGCCACCAGTGATTCGGGGTGGGGGGAGCTGTTTTTT
CATSDSGWGELFF
>TRBD1|many|TRBV30|TRBJ2-3
TGTGCCTGGAGTCTGACAGGGACAGATACGCAGTATTTT
CAWSLTGTDTQYF
>TRBD1|few|TRBV20-1|TRBJ2-1
TGCAGTGCTGTGGCGACAGGGCGATCGGACAATGAGCAGTTCTTC
CSAVATGRSDNEQFF
>-|-|TRBV2|TRBJ1-5
TGTGCCAGCAGTGAGTCGGCGTTAAATCAGCCCCAGCATTTT
CASSESALNQPQHF
>TRBD1|many|TRBV4-2|TRBJ1-1
TGTGCCAGCAGCGTAGCCTTAACAGGGGCGATAGTTCGGGCTTTCTTT
CASSVALTGAIVRAFF
>-|-|TRBV3-1|TRBJ1-1
TGTGCCAGCAGCCAATGGTCGAACATGAACACTGAAGCTTTCTTT
CASSQWSNMNTEAFF
>TRBD1|many|TRBV6-1|TRBJ2-5
TGTGCCAGCAGATCACAGGGGGGCCAAGAGACCCAGTACTTC
CASRSQGGQETQYF
>TRBD2|-|TRBV9|TRBJ2-1
TGTGCCAGCAGCGTAGAAGCGGGAGGCTCCTACAATGAGCAGTTCTTC
CASSVEAGGSYNEQFF
>-|-|TRBV19|TRBJ2-1
TGTGCCAGTAGTATAGGAGGGACTGAGCAGTTCTTC
CASSIGGTEQFF
>-|-|TRBV19|TRBJ1-4
TGTGCCAGTAGTATTACGATCGGACGGCCAGAAAAACTGTTTTTT
CASSITIGRPEKLFF
>-|many|TRBV27|TRBJ1-6
TGTGCCAGCAGTCCGTCTTGGGAGGGCCGCAATTCACCCCTCCACTTT
CASSPSWEGRNSPLHF
>-|many|TRBV4-1|TRBJ1-4
TGCGCCAGCAGCCAAGGATGGGAGGGGGCAACTAATGAAAAACTGTTTTTT
CASSQGWEGATNEKLFF
>-|few|TRBV5-1|TRBJ2-5
TGCGCCAGCAGCTCATTTACAGGAGAGACCCAGTACTTC
CASSSFTGETQYF
>-|few|TRBV5-1|TRBJ2-1
TGCGCCAGCAGCTTACAGGGTAGTTCCTACAATGAGCAGTTCTTC
CASSLQGSSYNEQFF
>-|-|TRBV12-3/TRBV12-4|TRBJ2-1
TGTGCCAGCAGTTTAGGGCAGACAATGGGGGCATCCTACAATGAGCAGTTCTTC
CASSLGQTMGASYNEQFF
>TRBD2|-|TRBV28|TRBJ2-3
TGTGCCAGCAGTTTCGCGCAAGATACAGGACTAGCGGCTAACACAGATATGCAGTATTTT
CASSFAQDTGLAANTDMQYF
>TRBD1|few|TRBV4-2|TRBJ2-7
TGTGCCAGCAGCCAAGGGGGACAGCAAGCCTACGAGCAGTACTTC
CASSQGGQQAYEQYF
>TRBD1|many|TRBV6-2/TRBV6-3|TRBJ2-5
TGTGCCAGCAGTTTTAGAGACAGGAACAGGGGAGAGACCCAGTACTTC
CASSFRDRNRGETQYF
>TRBD2|many|TRBV7-8|TRBJ2-1
TGTGCCAGCAGCGATCGACTAGCGGGAGCCCTGGATGAGCAGTTCTTC
CASSDRLAGALDEQFF
>-|many|TRBV11-1|TRBJ2-5
TGTGCCAGCAGCTTAGGACAGCATCAAGAGACCCAGTACTTC
CASSLGQHQETQYF
>TRBD1|few|TRBV19|TRBJ1-2
TGTGCCAGTACCCTGGACAGGGTAGGGGGCTACACCTTC
CASTLDRVGGYTF
>-|-|TRBV5-6|TRBJ1-5
TGTGCCAGCAGCTTGGCCCAGGGGTCATATCAGCCCCAGCATTTT
CASSLAQGSYQPQHF
>TRBD1|-|TRBV11-2|TRBJ1-2
TGTGCCAGCAGCAGACCGGGACAGAGTCTCTATGGCTACACCTTC
CASSRPGQSLYGYTF
>-|many|TRBV27|TRBJ1-6
TGTGCCAGCAGTTTACGTGGTTGGTTTGGAGAAGGTAATTCACCCCTCCACTTT
CASSLRGWFGEGNSPLHF